This T cell receptor beta chain was profiled in a study of cytomegalovirus exposure and HLA in healthy donors. Looking at the study overall: The same platform was used for the 110 or so validation repertoires and the roughly 720 first-cohort repertoires, a later analysis reported.

Sequencing used immunoSEQ multiplex PCR; TCRdb keeps in-frame clones, though not all of them. The table shows about 160,000 clones, with about 90% occurring only once. Regarding the study as a whole: Among the CMV-associated chains, three were confirmed in vitro as specific for CMV antigens.

The CDR3 is 13 amino acids. Germline V CDR1 and CDR2: SGHNT, YYREEE (reference sequence). Trimming removed 3 bases at V and 1 base at J, with 8 bases between. As for this clone: The antigen is not known.

V gene TRBV5-4 combines with J gene TRBJ2-7; D might be TRBD1 (6 bases). The sample consisted of PBMCs. The clonotype originates from a woman aged 18-35 years in good health and CMV-seropositive. DNA of the CDR3: TGTGCCAGCAGCTCACAGGGTTCCTACGAGCAGTACTTC. Translation: CASSSQGSYEQYF.